The next 7 T cell receptor beta chains were all read from a single sample in a study of T cell changes during pregnancy in multiple sclerosis. Method: immunoSEQ multiplex PCR; TCRdb's copy keeps in-frame clones and lacks some. The sample yields 55,000 to 70,000 clones, roughly 95% seen once. The input for sequencing was CD4+ T cells from peripheral blood mononuclear cells, taken before pregnancy. The receptors originated from a female donor with multiple sclerosis, enrolled in a pregnancy study.

The gene calls are TRBV27 and TRBJ1-1; the D is unclear. Looked up from germline, CDR1 is MNHEY and CDR2 is SMNVEV (reference sequence). The length of the CDR3 is 16 residues. V lost 6 bases, J lost 5 bases, and 22 bases lay in between. CDR3 coding DNA: TGTGCCAGCAGGATAACTTCCCGGACTGGTGGGACTGAAGCTTTCTTT. As protein: CASRITSRTGGTEAFF.

The V call is TRBV9, the J call TRBJ2-2, with 9 nucleotides matching TRBD2. Germline CDR1 and CDR2: SGDLS and YYNGEE. The CDR3 has 16 amino acids. Trimming at V came to 0 bases and at J to 6 bases, leaving 6 bases not matched to a gene. In nucleotides, the CDR3 is TGTGCCAGCAGCGTAGTAGCTAGCGGGATGCCCGGGGAGCTGTTTTTT. This translates into CASSVVASGMPGELFF.

The V call is TRBV5-4, the J call TRBJ1-1; 9 bases fit TRBD1. Germline V lookup: CDR1 SGHNT, CDR2 YYREEE (reference sequence). There are 15 residues in the CDR3. After removal of 4 bases from V and 0 bases from J, the junction contained 4 bases not matched to a gene. CDR3 sequence reads: CASSRTGVMNTEAFF. The CDR3 region has the DNA TGTGCCAGCAGCCGGACAGGGGTTATGAACACTGAAGCTTTCTTT.

The gene calls are TRBV9 and TRBJ1-5, with D maybe TRBD1 (5 bases). The CDR3 is 15 residues long. From germline, CDR1 is SGDLS and CDR2 YYNGEE. V lost 3 bases, J lost 0 bases, and 10 bases lay in between. CDR3 DNA: TGTGCCAGCAGCGGCGACAGTTATAGCAATCAGCCCCAGCATTTT. It yields the protein CASSGDSYSNQPQHF.

This sequence joins TRBV7-2 and TRBJ2-7, with 7 bases matching TRBD2. Per the germline V gene, CDR1 is SGHTA and CDR2 is FQGNSA. Losses at the gene ends were 7 bases for V and 3 bases for J; bases not matched to a gene: 6. The CDR3 is made up of 13 amino acids. CDR3 amino acids: CASTKGGGYEQYF. DNA for the CDR3: TGTGCCAGCACCAAGGGCGGGGGCTACGAGCAGTACTTC.

This clone appeared once. This rearrangement joins TRBV27 to TRBJ1-5, with 8 bases matching TRBD1. This CDR3 contains 15 residues. Germline-derived CDR1 and CDR2 are MNHEY and SMNVEV (reference sequence). Trimming removed 6 bases from V and 6 bases from J; junction bases left unmatched: 10. This CDR3 reads CASSPDRVLGQPQHF. DNA for the CDR3: TGTGCCAGCAGCCCGGACAGGGTATTAGGTCAGCCCCAGCATTTT.

The V call is TRBV19, the J call TRBJ2-6; D might be TRBD2 (5 bases). The germline CDR1 and CDR2 sequences are LNHDA and SQIVND (reference sequence). The CDR3 sequence is 17 residues long. V lost 7 bases to trimming and J lost 0 bases, with 16 bases between them. CDR3 in amino acids: CASTPRGLSSGANVLTF. CDR3 sequence (DNA): TGTGCCAGTACACCTCGGGGTCTCAGCTCTGGGGCCAACGTCCTGACTTTC. Supplemented by reference TRBV19 and TRBJ2-6, the full variable domain reads DGGITQSPKYLFRKEGQNVTLSCEQNLNHDAMYWYRQDPGQGLRLIYYSQIVNDFQKGDIAEGYSVSREKKESFPLTVTSAQKNPTAFYLCASTPRGLSSGANVLTFGAGSRLTVL.